A selection of T cell receptor beta chains follows, all from one sample in a study of control samples from healthy donors and cancer patients. Here immunoSEQ multiplex PCR was the method, and the copy in TCRdb shows in-frame clones only, minus some. The sample has about 230,000 clones, more than 65% seen once. Sequenced sample: PBMCs. The receptors shown here come from a woman in her fifties or sixties with lung cancer. Each CDR3 is given with its conserved first and last residue. Fields, in order: V gene, clone size, J gene, CDR3 length, D gene, CDR3 DNA, CDR3 protein. D genes are given only for firm matches. Only part of the rows carry a size: once, few, many, or a class if the clone is expanded.

>TRBV7-2|-|TRBJ2-5|14|TRBD1
TGTGCCAGCAGCAAGGGACAGTACCAAGAGACCCAGTACTTC
CASSKGQYQETQYF
>TRBV29-1|-|TRBJ2-1|15|-
TGCAGCGTTGAAGATAGGGGGGGAACCTACAATGAGCAGTTCTTC
CSVEDRGGTYNEQFF
>TRBV7-9|many|TRBJ1-3|13|-
TGTGCCTGGAAAATGGGGGGCTCTGACACCATATATTTT
CAWKMGGSDTIYF
>TRBV19|-|TRBJ1-1|13|-
TGTGCCAGTAGTCTGCCGGGCGTGGCTGAAGCTTTCTTT
CASSLPGVAEAFF
>TRBV29-1|-|TRBJ2-7|15|-
TGCAGCGTTGAAGGGGAGATCGGCAGGGGCTACGAGCAGTACTTC
CSVEGEIGRGYEQYF
>TRBV3-1/TRBV3-2|-|TRBJ1-2|12|-
TGTGCCAGCAGGGCCGAGGGGGGCGGCTACACCTTC
CASRAEGGGYTF
>TRBV30|many|TRBJ2-1|16|TRBD2
TGTGCCTGGAGTGTTAGACTAGCGGGAGACTACAATGAGCAGTTCTTC
CAWSVRLAGDYNEQFF
>TRBV6-5|-|TRBJ1-2|13|-
TGTGCCAGCGGAGTACAGGCTAACTATGGCTACACCTTC
CASGVQANYGYTF
>TRBV30|once|TRBJ2-1|18|TRBD1
TGTGCCTGGAGTGTATTTCAGGGGGCTTCGTCTGGGTACAATGAGCAGTTCTTC
CAWSVFQGASSGYNEQFF
>TRBV7-6|-|TRBJ1-3|15|-
TGTGCCAGCAGCTTGTGGCCAGGGCTAGGAAACACCATATATTTT
CASSLWPGLGNTIYF
>TRBV7-2|-|TRBJ2-1|15|TRBD1
TGTGCCAGCAGTGGAGGACAGGCCTACTACAATGAGCAGTTCTTC
CASSGGQAYYNEQFF
>TRBV5-1|-|TRBJ2-3|12|-
TGCGCCAGCAGTTCTAGCTCGGATACGCAGTATTTT
CASSSSSDTQYF
>TRBV2|once|TRBJ1-2|9|-
TGTGCCAGCAAGAATGGCTACACCTTC
CASKNGYTF
>TRBV28|-|TRBJ2-5|15|-
TGTGCCAGCAGTTTATGGGGGACAAACCAAGAGACCCAGTACTTC
CASSLWGTNQETQYF
>TRBV5-1|-|TRBJ2-6|16|TRBD1
TGCGCCAGCAGCGTGGACAGGAGCTCTGGGGCCAACGTCCTGACTTTC
CASSVDRSSGANVLTF
>TRBV2|-|TRBJ2-3|16|TRBD1
TGTGCCAGCAGTGGCTTCGGGACAGGGGGCACAGATACGCAGTATTTT
CASSGFGTGGTDTQYF
>TRBV11-2|-|TRBJ2-7|18|TRBD2
TGTGCCAGCAGCTTATTTATCGGGGGGGCCTCCGGGTCCTACGAGCAGTACTTC
CASSLFIGGASGSYEQYF
>TRBV6-4|-|TRBJ2-1|13|TRBD2
TGTGCCAGCAGCAGGGAGCGGGAGAGTGAGCAGTTCTTC
CASSRERESEQFF
>TRBV9|-|TRBJ1-1|14|-
TGTGCCAGCAGCCCCGTCAGCAGCAACACTGAAGCTTTCTTT
CASSPVSSNTEAFF
>TRBV6-5|-|TRBJ2-1|15|-
TGTGCCAGCAGTTACGGGGGGGCGCCCTACAATGAGCAGTTCTTC
CASSYGGAPYNEQFF
>TRBV5-1|-|TRBJ2-4|13|TRBD1
TGCGCCAGCAGCTTGAACAGGGGAAACATTCAGTACTTC
CASSLNRGNIQYF
>TRBV18|-|TRBJ2-2|17|-
TGTGCCAGCTCACCAAGACAGGCAGCATCTAACACCGGGGAGCTGTTTTTT
CASSPRQAASNTGELFF
>TRBV5-5|few|TRBJ1-2|13|TRBD1
TGTGCCAGCAGCTTGACAGGGGACTATGGCTACACCTTC
CASSLTGDYGYTF
>TRBV9|-|TRBJ2-3|14|-
TGTGCCAGCAGCACAAGACAGGACACAGATACGCAGTATTTT
CASSTRQDTDTQYF
>TRBV19|-|TRBJ1-1|15|-
TGTGCCAGTAACAATCCAGGGAGGTTGTACACTGAAGCTTTCTTT
CASNNPGRLYTEAFF
>TRBV5-1|-|TRBJ2-1|14|-
TGCGCCAGCAAGGCAGGGTCCGGTGACAATGAGCAGTTCTTC
CASKAGSGDNEQFF
>TRBV5-1|-|TRBJ2-3|16|TRBD2
TGCGCCAGCAGCATCGGGACTAGCGGGATGACAGATACGCAGTATTTT
CASSIGTSGMTDTQYF
>TRBV15|-|TRBJ2-7|14|TRBD1
TGTGCCACCAGCCTGGACAGGGCCAGCTACGAGCAGTACTTC
CATSLDRASYEQYF
>TRBV18|-|TRBJ1-2|15|TRBD1
TGTGCCAGCTCATTAGGACAGGGGGATAACTATGGCTACACCTTC
CASSLGQGDNYGYTF
>TRBV6-1|-|TRBJ2-3|14|-
TGTGCCAGCAGTGACGGGTCTAGCACAGATACGCAGTATTTT
CASSDGSSTDTQYF
>TRBV18|-|TRBJ1-1|14|-
TGTGCCAGCTCACCACCCGGAAGCGTCACTGAAGCTTTCTTT
CASSPPGSVTEAFF
>TRBV2|-|TRBJ2-5|16|-
TGTGCCAGCAGTGAGGGGGGACGACTCGGCGGAGAGACCCAGTACTTC
CASSEGGRLGGETQYF
>TRBV2|-|TRBJ1-2|14|-
TGTGCCAGCAGTGGGGGTCCCGCTAACTATGGCTACACCTTC
CASSGGPANYGYTF
>TRBV5-1|once|TRBJ1-4|15|-
TGCGCCAGCAGCTTGGGTCCGGGTAGAAATGAAAAACTGTTTTTT
CASSLGPGRNEKLFF
>TRBV5-1|-|TRBJ2-7|12|-
TGCGCCAGCAGGCCAGGACCCTACGAGCAGTACTTC
CASRPGPYEQYF
>TRBV3-1/TRBV3-2|-|TRBJ1-2|14|-
TGTGCCAGCAGGACGGACAGCCTTTATGGGAGCTACACCTTC
CASRTDSLYGSYTF
>TRBV18|-|TRBJ1-1|15|-
TGTGCCAGCTCACCCCAATCGCAGGGGAACACTGAAGCTTTCTTT
CASSPQSQGNTEAFF
>TRBV7-3|-|TRBJ1-2|13|-
TGTGCCAGCAGCTTAACTACAGACTATGGCTACACCTTC
CASSLTTDYGYTF
>TRBV5-1|-|TRBJ2-1|13|-
TGCGCCAGCAGCCCGGGACTCCACAATGAGCAGTTCTTC
CASSPGLHNEQFF
>TRBV5-4|-|TRBJ1-3|15|-
TGTGCCAGCAGCTTGGGGGCAGCCTCTGGAAACACCATATATTTT
CASSLGAASGNTIYF
>TRBV20-1|-|TRBJ2-5|11|-
TGCAGTGCCACACTGTCAGAGACCCAGTACTTC
CSATLSETQYF
>TRBV19|few|TRBJ2-2|14|TRBD2
TGTGCCAGTGTCTCGGCGGGGGGGACCGGGGAGCTGTTTTTT
CASVSAGGTGELFF
>TRBV6-5|-|TRBJ1-1|11|-
TGTGCCAGCAGGATGAGGACTGAAGCTTTCTTT
CASRMRTEAFF
>TRBV7-7|-|TRBJ2-1|14|-
TGTGCTAGCAGCCTAGACAGCTCCTACAATGAGCAGTTCTTC
CASSLDSSYNEQFF
>TRBV5-5|-|TRBJ1-1|15|TRBD1
TGTGCCAGCAGGACCACGACAGGGCGTGACACTGAAGCTTTCTTT
CASRTTTGRDTEAFF
>TRBV10-3|-|TRBJ1-2|13|-
TGTGCCATGACGGACGGAAGTCTCTATGGCTACACCTTC
CAMTDGSLYGYTF
>TRBV18|-|TRBJ2-2|16|-
TGTGCCAGCTCACCACCGGGACACAGCCCCGCCGGGGAGCTGTTTTTT
CASSPPGHSPAGELFF
>TRBV28|-|TRBJ1-5|13|-
TGTGCCAGCAGGCCGAATATACAGACGGACCAGCATTTT
CASRPNIQTDQHF
>TRBV21-1|-|TRBJ2-1|17|-
TGTGCCAGCAGCCCGCGTGGCGCGGGGCTGTCCTACAATGAGCAGTTCTTC
CASSPRGAGLSYNEQFF
>TRBV9|once|TRBJ1-1|13|TRBD1
TGTGCCAGCAGCGTAGCAGAGACAGGGAGAGCTTTCTTT
CASSVAETGRAFF
>TRBV18|-|TRBJ2-7|13|-
TGTGCCAGCTCACCGTCCGATGGGTACGAGCAGTACTTC
CASSPSDGYEQYF
>TRBV9|-|TRBJ2-2|17|-
TGTGCCAGCAGCGTAGCCCTTAGGCAGGGAAGCACCGGGGAGCTGTTTTTT
CASSVALRQGSTGELFF
>TRBV5-1|-|TRBJ2-7|15|TRBD1
TGCGCCAGCAGCTCTCAGGGACAGTCCTTGTTAGAGCAGTACTTC
CASSSQGQSLLEQYF
>TRBV5-6|once|TRBJ2-1|13|-
TGTGCCAGCAGTCCGGGGGAATACAATGAGCAGTTCTTC
CASSPGEYNEQFF
>TRBV6-5|-|TRBJ2-7|14|TRBD1
TGTGCCAGCAGCTCCGGACAGGAGTACTACGAGCAGTACTTC
CASSSGQEYYEQYF